This T cell receptor beta chain came from a study of cytomegalovirus exposure and HLA in healthy donors. Trimming took 0 bases from V and 3 from J; bases not matched to a gene: 7. The CDR3 loop spans 16 amino acids. CDR1 is SGHKS and CDR2 is YYEKEE in the germline V gene (reference sequence). 60 Vbeta and 13 Jbeta primers were used in PCR. TCRdb's copy holds only in-frame clones and misses some; the assay was immunoSEQ multiplex PCR. The table shows hundreds of thousands of clones, with roughly 90% occurring only once. Sequencing was carried out using PBMCs. V usage is TRBV5-5 and J usage is TRBJ2-7, with TRBD1 matching over 9 bases. This TCR was sampled from a woman aged 18-29 years in good health and CMV-seronegative. This CDR3 reads CASSLAGDRANYEQYF. The CDR3 DNA follows: TGTGCCAGCAGCTTGGCCGGGGACAGGGCGAACTACGAGCAGTACTTC.